Described below is a single T cell receptor beta chain sequence and its context. The table came from immunoSEQ multiplex PCR; TCRdb's copy has only in-frame clones and leaves some out. Here the sample spans about 59,000 clones, 91% being singletons. These data come from a study of blood T cell repertoires in COVID-19. The germline CDR1 and CDR2 sequences are SGHRS and YFSETQ. Trimming pared 1 base from V and 4 bases from J, leaving 14 bases between. The CDR3 is 15 residues long. This receptor was taken from a human donor in a cohort sampled during active COVID-19. Sequenced input: peripheral blood. This chain connects TRBV5-1 to TRBJ1-2; D uncertain. The CDR3 nucleotides are TGCGCCAGCAGCTTGAATATCCGGGAGTCCTATGGCTACACCTTC. It specifies CASSLNIRESYGYTF.